A single sample is the source of the 21 T cell receptor beta chains below, sequenced in a study of blood T cell repertoires in COVID-19. Sequenced by immunoSEQ multiplex PCR; TCRdb stores in-frame clones only, minus some. The data hold fewer than 300,000 clones, with around 83% observed a single time. What was sequenced was peripheral blood. All receptors come from a man at least 80 years old with acute or convalescent COVID-19.

Only a few counts were recorded for this clone. This rearrangement joins TRBV10-3 to TRBJ2-2; the match to TRBD2 covers 14 bases. This CDR3 has 16 residues. Germline lookup yields CDR1 ENHRY and CDR2 SYGVKD. J lost 6 bases, V lost 5 bases, and 5 bases had no gene match. The CDR3 loop reads CAISTTSGRAAGELFF. The CDR3 DNA follows: TGTGCCATCAGTACGACTAGCGGGAGGGCGGCCGGGGAGCTGTTTTTT.

The chain has TRBV7-8 and TRBJ1-2; the match to TRBD1 covers 9 bases. Germline loops: CDR1 SGHVS, CDR2 FQNEAQ. The CDR3 covers 16 residues. V was pared by 2 bases and J by 2 bases, with 6 bases of the junction left unmatched. Written as DNA, the CDR3 is TGTGCCAGCAGCTTAATAGGGGACAGGGACAACTATGGCTACACCTTC. Translating gives CASSLIGDRDNYGYTF.

The chain has TRBV28 and TRBJ2-7, with TRBD2 matching over 8 bases. The length of the CDR3 is 14 residues. V dropped 7 bases and J dropped 6; count of bases not matched to a gene: 11. Germline CDR1 reads MDHEN; CDR2 reads SYDVKM. CDR3 sequence reads: CASIRPGLGAEQYF. The CDR3 DNA is TGTGCCAGCATCCGTCCGGGACTAGGGGCCGAGCAGTACTTC.

With regard to this clone: The junction departs from germline at one end; a sequencing error may be responsible. The J gene is TRBJ2-3, the V gene TRBV12-5; 9 bases agree with TRBD1. CDR3 length: 14 amino acids. Looked up from germline, CDR1 is LGHNT and CDR2 is FRNRAP. Here the CDR3 reads CASGQTGGADAQYF. The CDR3 nucleotides read TGTGCTAGTGGTCAAACAGGGGGCGCAGATGCGCAGTATTTT.

This rearrangement joins TRBV4-1 to TRBJ1-6; 9 bases fit TRBD1. V was clipped by 1 base and J by 3 bases; unmatched bases: 7. The CDR3 is made up of 18 amino acids. Germline V CDR1 and CDR2: MGHRA, YSYEKL. CDR3: CASSQALRQGGYNSPLHF. As DNA, the CDR3 is TGCGCCAGCAGCCAAGCCCTCCGACAGGGGGGCTATAATTCACCCCTCCACTTT.

This clone was seen more than once but under ten times. The rearrangement joins TRBV28 to TRBJ2-1; TRBD1 matches at 12 bases. The CDR3 is made up of 18 amino acids. Germline lookup yields CDR1 MDHEN and CDR2 SYDVKM. V was clipped by 8 bases and J by 9 bases; unmatched bases: 20. The CDR3 reads CASFARKSGTGGRGEQFF. CDR3 DNA: TGTGCCAGCTTCGCTCGGAAAAGCGGGACAGGGGGCCGGGGTGAGCAGTTCTTC.

This clone was observed once. V is TRBV5-1 and J is TRBJ2-7, with 10 nucleotides matching TRBD1. V shed 4 bases, J shed 6 bases, and the junction held 13 bases outside the gene matches. CDR1 SGHRS and CDR2 YFSETQ come from the germline V gene. The CDR3 is 16 amino acids. The CDR3 spells CASSQSGTGVSGEQYF. CDR3 coding DNA: TGCGCCAGCAGCCAAAGCGGGACAGGGGTATCGGGCGAGCAGTACTTC.

Of note for this clone: Other DNA sequences in this specimen translate into the identical CDR3. V is TRBV5-1 and J is TRBJ2-5; 12 bases line up with TRBD2. The CDR3 spans 14 residues. The junction had 2 bases not matched to a gene; V was cut back by 4 bases and J by 4 bases. Germline CDR1 and CDR2: SGHRS and YFSETQ. In DNA, the CDR3 is TGCGCCAGCAGCCCGGGACTAGCGGGAGAGACCCAGTACTTC. Its protein product is CASSPGLAGETQYF.

The count of this clone is one. The genes are TRBV5-1 and TRBJ1-1; TRBD1 matches 7 bases. The V gene end was trimmed by 5 bases and the J gene end by 0 bases; junction bases not matched to a gene: 4. CDR1 is SGHRS and CDR2 is YFSETQ in the germline V gene. CDR3 length: 14 residues. Written as DNA, the CDR3 is TGCGCCAGCAGAACCGGGACAGTGAACACTGAAGCTTTCTTT. This translates into CASRTGTVNTEAFF.

The chain uses TRBV7-2 and TRBJ2-2; 11 bases line up with TRBD1. Trimming removed 8 bases from V and 6 bases from J; junction bases left unmatched: 5. The CDR3 contains 14 residues. Germline CDR1 reads SGHTA; CDR2 reads FQGNSA. The CDR3 spells CASRGQGAAGELFF. In DNA form, the CDR3 reads TGTGCCAGCCGAGGACAGGGGGCGGCCGGGGAGCTGTTTTTT. Full variable domain (outside the CDR3, taken from reference TRBV7-2 and TRBJ2-2): GAGVSQSPSNKVTEKGKDVELRCDPISGHTALYWYRQSLGQGLEFLIYFQGNSAPDKSGLPSDRFSAERTGGSVSTLTIQRTQQEDSAVYLCASRGQGAAGELFFGEGSRLTVL.

The rearrangement uses TRBV5-4 and TRBJ2-2; TRBD2 agrees at 10 bases. Germline V lookup: CDR1 SGHNT, CDR2 YYREEE (reference sequence). Losses at the gene ends were 4 bases for V and 5 bases for J; bases not matched to a gene: 11. CDR3 size: 17 residues. CDR3 nucleotides: TGTGCCAGCAGCGCTGGGGGGCTAGCGGGAGTGACCGGGGAGCTGTTTTTT. The encoded protein is CASSAGGLAGVTGELFF.

This rearrangement joins TRBV5-1 to TRBJ2-5; D is perhaps TRBD1 (5 bases). Trimming left V 2 bases short and J 4 bases short, with 15 bases between. The germline V gene encodes CDR1 SGHRS and CDR2 YFSETQ. CDR3 length: 15 residues. CDR3 sequence reads: CASSLEAARGETQYF. CDR3 nucleotides: TGCGCCAGCAGCTTAGAGGCAGCTAGGGGAGAGACCCAGTACTTC.

The chain combines TRBV5-1 with TRBJ1-3, with 7 bases identical to TRBD1. V lost 5 bases and J lost 0; bases outside the gene matches: 5. This CDR3 comprises 15 residues. CDR1 is SGHRS and CDR2 is YFSETQ in the germline V gene. The CDR3 DNA is TGCGCCAGCAGTACTGGGGACAGCTCTGGAAACACCATATATTTT. Its translation: CASSTGDSSGNTIYF.

The chain employs TRBV30 and TRBJ2-7, with TRBD2 as a possible D gene (6 bases). The V gene lost 1 base and the J gene lost 0 bases, with 10 bases spanning the gap. Germline V gives CDR1 GTSNPN, CDR2 SVGIG (reference sequence). The CDR3 runs to 14 residues. The chain's CDR3 is CAWSDPGGSYEQYF. In DNA form, the CDR3 reads TGTGCCTGGAGTGACCCCGGGGGCTCCTACGAGCAGTACTTC.

This clone was seen a single time. The rearrangement joins TRBV6-5 to TRBJ1-2, with 8 bases that match TRBD1. V shed 7 bases, J shed 3 bases, and the junction held 4 bases outside the gene matches. Germline V CDR1 and CDR2: MNHEY, SVGAGI. This CDR3 region has 13 residues. CDR3 in amino acids: CASIRQGYYGYTF. Here the CDR3 DNA reads TGTGCCAGCATTAGACAGGGGTACTATGGCTACACCTTC.

The chain joins TRBV18 to TRBJ1-3; the D gene is possibly TRBD1 (6 bases). Trimming stripped 6 bases from V and 4 bases from J, with 10 bases between. The germline CDR1 and CDR2 sequences are KGHSH and LQKENI. The CDR3 totals 13 residues. The CDR3 here is CASSPGQGNTIYF. In DNA form, the CDR3 reads TGTGCCAGCTCCCCCGGACAGGGAAACACCATATATTTT. The variable domain in full, completed from reference TRBV18 and TRBJ1-3, reads NAGVMQNPRHLVRRRGQEARLRCSPMKGHSHVYWYRQLPEEGLKFMVYLQKENIIDESGMPKERFSAEFPKEGPSILRIQQVVRGDSAAYFCASSPGQGNTIYFGEGSWLTVV.

The chain joins TRBV24-1 to TRBJ2-3; 8 positions agree with TRBD2. Germline loops: CDR1 KGHDR, CDR2 SFDVKD. Losses at the gene ends were 4 bases for V and 0 bases for J; bases not matched to a gene: 8. The CDR3 has 17 residues. The CDR3 nucleotides are TGTGCCACCAGTGACCGAAGTAGCGGGAAAAGCACAGATACGCAGTATTTT. Amino acid sequence: CATSDRSSGKSTDTQYF.

The chain combines TRBV19 with TRBJ1-2, with TRBD1 as a possible D gene (6 bases). Germline CDR1 reads LNHDA; CDR2 reads SQIVND (reference sequence). This CDR3 contains 13 residues. V lost 6 bases to trimming and J lost 5 bases, with 13 bases between them. CDR3 DNA sequence: TGTGCCAGTAGACAGGGCGCTCGTTATGGCTACACCTTC. Protein sequence: CASRQGARYGYTF.

The chain combines TRBV5-1 with TRBJ2-7, with TRBD2 matching 8 bases. Trimming at V came to 3 bases and at J to 0 bases, leaving 5 bases not matched to a gene. This CDR3 is 15 amino acids long. Germline assignment: CDR1 SGHRS and CDR2 YFSETQ. The CDR3 region has the DNA TGCGCCAGCAGCTCAAGCGGGACTAGCTCCTACGAGCAGTACTTC. Amino acid sequence: CASSSSGTSSYEQYF.

This chain joins TRBV6-1 and TRBJ1-5; tentative D call: TRBD1 (6 bases). With 2 bases removed from V and 3 bases from J, the gap between germline ends came to 11 bases. Per the germline V gene, CDR1 is MNHNS and CDR2 is SASEGT. The CDR3 spans 15 residues. The CDR3, as DNA: TGTGCCAGCAGTGAAACCAGGGGTCACAATCAGCCCCAGCATTTT. Residues: CASSETRGHNQPQHF.

V and J are TRBV5-1 and TRBJ1-1, with TRBD1 identical over 7 bases. The CDR3 loop spans 15 amino acids. Germline V lookup: CDR1 SGHRS, CDR2 YFSETQ. Trimming cost V 5 bases and J 1 base; bases outside gene matches: 8. The CDR3 region is CASSITGVANTEAFF. The CDR3 DNA is TGCGCCAGCAGTATTACAGGGGTTGCGAACACTGAAGCTTTCTTT.